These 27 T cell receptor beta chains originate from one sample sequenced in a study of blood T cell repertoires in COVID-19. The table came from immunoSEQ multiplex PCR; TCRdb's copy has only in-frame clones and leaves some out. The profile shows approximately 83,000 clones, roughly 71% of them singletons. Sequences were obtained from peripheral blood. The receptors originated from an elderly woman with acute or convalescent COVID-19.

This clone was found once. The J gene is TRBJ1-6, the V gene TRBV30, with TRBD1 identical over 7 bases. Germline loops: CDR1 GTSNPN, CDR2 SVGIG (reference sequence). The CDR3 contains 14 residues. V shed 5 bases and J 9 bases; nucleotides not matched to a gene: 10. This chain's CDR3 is CAWDTDRVSSPLHF. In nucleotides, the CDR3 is TGTGCCTGGGACACCGACAGGGTGAGTTCACCCCTCCACTTT.

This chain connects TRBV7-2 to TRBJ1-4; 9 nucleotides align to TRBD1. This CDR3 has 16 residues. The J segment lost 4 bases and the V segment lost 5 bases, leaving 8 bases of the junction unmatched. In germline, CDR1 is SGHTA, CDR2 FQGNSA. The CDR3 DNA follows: TGTGCCAGCAGCGGACGGGACAGGGAGAATAATGAAAAACTGTTTTTT. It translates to CASSGRDRENNEKLFF. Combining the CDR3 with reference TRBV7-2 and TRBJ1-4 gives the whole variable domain GAGVSQSPSNKVTEKGKDVELRCDPISGHTALYWYRQSLGQGLEFLIYFQGNSAPDKSGLPSDRFSAERTGGSVSTLTIQRTQQEDSAVYLCASSGRDRENNEKLFFGSGTQLSVL.

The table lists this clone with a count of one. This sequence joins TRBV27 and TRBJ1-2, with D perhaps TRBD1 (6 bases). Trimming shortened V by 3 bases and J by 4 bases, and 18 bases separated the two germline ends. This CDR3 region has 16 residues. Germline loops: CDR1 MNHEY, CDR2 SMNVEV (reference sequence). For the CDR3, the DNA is TGTGCCAGCAGTTTTATCCCCCTGGACAGCCTCTATGGCTACACCTTC. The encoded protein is CASSFIPLDSLYGYTF.

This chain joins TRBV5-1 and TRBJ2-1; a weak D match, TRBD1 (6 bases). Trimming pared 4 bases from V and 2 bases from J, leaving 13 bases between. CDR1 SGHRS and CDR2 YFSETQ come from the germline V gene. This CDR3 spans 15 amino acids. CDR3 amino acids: CASSPQGGAYNEQFF. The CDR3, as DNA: TGCGCCAGCAGCCCACAGGGTGGGGCCTACAATGAGCAGTTCTTC. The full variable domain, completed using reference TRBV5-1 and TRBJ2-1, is KAGVTQTPRYLIKTRGQQVTLSCSPISGHRSVSWYQQTPGQGLQFLFEYFSETQRNKGNFPGRFSGRQFSNSRSEMNVSTLELGDSALYLCASSPQGGAYNEQFFGPGTRLTVL.

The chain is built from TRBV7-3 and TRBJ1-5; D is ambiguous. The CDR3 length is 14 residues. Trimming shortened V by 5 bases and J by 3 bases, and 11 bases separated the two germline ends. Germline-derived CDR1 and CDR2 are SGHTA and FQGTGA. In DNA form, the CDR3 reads TGTGCCAGCAGCCCGACGGGTCCCAATCAGCCCCAGCATTTT. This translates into CASSPTGPNQPQHF.

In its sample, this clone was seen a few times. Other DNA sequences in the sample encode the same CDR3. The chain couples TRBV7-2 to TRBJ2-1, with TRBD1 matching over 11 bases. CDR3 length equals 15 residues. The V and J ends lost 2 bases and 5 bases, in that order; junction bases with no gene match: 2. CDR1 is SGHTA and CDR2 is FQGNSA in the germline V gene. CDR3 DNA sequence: TGTGCCAGCAGCTTATGGGACAGGGGGAACAATGAGCAGTTCTTC. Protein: CASSLWDRGNNEQFF.

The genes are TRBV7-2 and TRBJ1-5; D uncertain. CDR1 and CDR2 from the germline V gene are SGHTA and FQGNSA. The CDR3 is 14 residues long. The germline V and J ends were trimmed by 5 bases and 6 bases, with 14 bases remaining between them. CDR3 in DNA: TGTGCCAGCAGCCCAAGAGGGTCAGTTCAGCCCCAGCATTTT. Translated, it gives CASSPRGSVQPQHF.

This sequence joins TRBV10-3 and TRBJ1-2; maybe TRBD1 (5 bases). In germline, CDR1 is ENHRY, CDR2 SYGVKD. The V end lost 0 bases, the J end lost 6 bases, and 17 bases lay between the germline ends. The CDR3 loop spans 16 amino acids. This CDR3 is CAISESTRGGTDGYTF. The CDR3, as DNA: TGTGCCATCAGTGAGTCGACTCGGGGGGGAACAGATGGCTACACCTTC.

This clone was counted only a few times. The CDR3 sequence: CASSPRQGGEKLFF. CDR3 DNA sequence: TGTGCCAGCTCACCAAGACAGGGAGGTGAAAAACTGTTTTTT. This chain connects TRBV18 to TRBJ1-4, with TRBD1 matching 7 bases. The V and J ends lost 2 bases and 7 bases, in that order; junction bases with no gene match: 4. The CDR3 extends over 14 amino acids. Germline V gives CDR1 KGHSH, CDR2 LQKENI.

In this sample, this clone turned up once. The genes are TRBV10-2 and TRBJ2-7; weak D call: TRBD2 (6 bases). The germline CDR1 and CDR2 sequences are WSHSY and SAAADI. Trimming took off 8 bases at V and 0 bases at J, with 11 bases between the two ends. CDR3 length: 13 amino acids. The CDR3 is CASRLAVSYEQYF. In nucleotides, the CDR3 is TGCGCCAGCCGATTAGCGGTCTCCTACGAGCAGTACTTC.

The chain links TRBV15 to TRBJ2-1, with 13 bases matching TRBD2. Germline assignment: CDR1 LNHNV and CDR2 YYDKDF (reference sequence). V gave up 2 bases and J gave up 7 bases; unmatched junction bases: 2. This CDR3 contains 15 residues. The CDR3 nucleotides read TGTGCCACCAGCAGAAGGACTAGCGGGGGTAATGAGCAGTTCTTC. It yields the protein CATSRRTSGGNEQFF.

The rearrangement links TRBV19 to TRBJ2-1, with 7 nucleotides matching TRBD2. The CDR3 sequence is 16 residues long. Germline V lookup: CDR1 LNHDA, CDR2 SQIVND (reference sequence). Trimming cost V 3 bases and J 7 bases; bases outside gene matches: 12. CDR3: CASSMTRSSGGNEQFF. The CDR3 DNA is TGTGCCAGTAGTATGACCCGGTCTAGCGGTGGGAATGAGCAGTTCTTC.

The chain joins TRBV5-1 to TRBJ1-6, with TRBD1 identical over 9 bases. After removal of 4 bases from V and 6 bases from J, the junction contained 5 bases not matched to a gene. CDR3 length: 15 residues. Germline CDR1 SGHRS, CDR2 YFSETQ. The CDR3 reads CASSMQTGGNSPLHF. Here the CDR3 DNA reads TGCGCCAGCAGCATGCAGACAGGGGGTAATTCACCCCTCCACTTT.

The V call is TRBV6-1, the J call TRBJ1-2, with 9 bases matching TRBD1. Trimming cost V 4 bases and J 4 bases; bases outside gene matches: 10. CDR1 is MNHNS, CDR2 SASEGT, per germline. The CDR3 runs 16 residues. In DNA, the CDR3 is TGTGCCAGCAGTGCCTCGGGACAGGGATGGGGCTATGGCTACACCTTC. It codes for CASSASGQGWGYGYTF.

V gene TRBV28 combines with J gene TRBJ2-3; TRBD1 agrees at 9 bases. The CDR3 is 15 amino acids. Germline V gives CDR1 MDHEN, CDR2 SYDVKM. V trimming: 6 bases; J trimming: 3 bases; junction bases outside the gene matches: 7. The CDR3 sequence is CASRIPGQGTDTQYF. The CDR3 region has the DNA TGTGCCAGCAGGATTCCGGGACAGGGAACAGATACGCAGTATTTT.

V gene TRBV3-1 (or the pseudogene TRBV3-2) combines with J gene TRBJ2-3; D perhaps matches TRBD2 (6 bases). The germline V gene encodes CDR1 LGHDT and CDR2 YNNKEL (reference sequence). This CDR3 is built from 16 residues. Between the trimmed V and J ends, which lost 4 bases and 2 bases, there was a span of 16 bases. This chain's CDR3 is CASSPRPSVNTDTQYF. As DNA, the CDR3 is TGTGCCAGCAGCCCGAGGCCTAGCGTAAACACAGATACGCAGTATTTT.

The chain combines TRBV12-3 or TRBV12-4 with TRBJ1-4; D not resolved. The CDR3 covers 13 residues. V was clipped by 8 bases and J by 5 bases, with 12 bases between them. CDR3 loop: CASGGLRNEKLFF. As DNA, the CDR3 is TGTGCCAGCGGCGGATTAAGAAATGAAAAACTGTTTTTT.

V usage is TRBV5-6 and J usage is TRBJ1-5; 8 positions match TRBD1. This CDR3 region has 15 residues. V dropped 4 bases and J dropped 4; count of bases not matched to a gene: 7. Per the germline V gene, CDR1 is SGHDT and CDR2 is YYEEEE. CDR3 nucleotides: TGTGCCAGCAGCCCTTCGGACAGGGATAATCAGCCCCAGCATTTT. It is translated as CASSPSDRDNQPQHF.

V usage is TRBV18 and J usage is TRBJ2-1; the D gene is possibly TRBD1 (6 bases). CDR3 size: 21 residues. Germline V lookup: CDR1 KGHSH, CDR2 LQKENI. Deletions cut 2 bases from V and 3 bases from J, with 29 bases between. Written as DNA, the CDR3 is TGTGCCAGCTCACCAATTATTCAAGTCTACAGGGCCCGGTCCGGCTACAATGAGCAGTTCTTC. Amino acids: CASSPIIQVYRARSGYNEQFF.

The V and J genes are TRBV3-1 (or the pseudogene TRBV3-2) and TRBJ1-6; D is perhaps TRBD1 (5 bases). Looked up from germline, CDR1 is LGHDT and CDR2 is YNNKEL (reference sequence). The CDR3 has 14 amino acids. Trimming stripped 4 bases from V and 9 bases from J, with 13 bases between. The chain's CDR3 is CASSPATASSPLHF. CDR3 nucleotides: TGTGCCAGCAGCCCCGCGACAGCTTCTTCACCCCTCCACTTT.

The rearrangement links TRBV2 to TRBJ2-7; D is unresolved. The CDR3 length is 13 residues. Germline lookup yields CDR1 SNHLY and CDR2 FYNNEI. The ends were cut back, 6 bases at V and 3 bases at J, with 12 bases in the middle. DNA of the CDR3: TGTGCCAGCAGATTTGACTTGGGCTACGAGCAGTACTTC. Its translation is CASRFDLGYEQYF.

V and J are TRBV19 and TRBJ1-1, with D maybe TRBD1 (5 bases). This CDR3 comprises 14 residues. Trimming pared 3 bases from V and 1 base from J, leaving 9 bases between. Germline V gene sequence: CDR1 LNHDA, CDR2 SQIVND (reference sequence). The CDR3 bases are TGTGCCAGTAGTATTGGCAGGGCGAACACTGAAGCTTTCTTT. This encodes CASSIGRANTEAFF.

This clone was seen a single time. CDR3 nucleotide sequence: TGTGCCAGCAGCCTGCAGCCAGGGACTGAAGCTTTCTTT. Its translation is CASSLQPGTEAFF. The V call is TRBV6-5, the J call TRBJ1-1; D perhaps matches TRBD1 (5 bases). The V and J ends lost 6 bases and 5 bases respectively, with 13 bases between them. CDR1 is MNHEY and CDR2 is SVGAGI in the germline V gene. CDR3 length: 13 residues.

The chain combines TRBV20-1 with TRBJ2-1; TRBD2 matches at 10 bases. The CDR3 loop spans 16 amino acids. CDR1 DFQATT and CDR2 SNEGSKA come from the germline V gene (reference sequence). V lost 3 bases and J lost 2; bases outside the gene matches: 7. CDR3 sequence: CSASSSGRAPYNEQFF. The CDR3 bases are TGCAGTGCTAGTTCGAGCGGGAGGGCGCCCTACAATGAGCAGTTCTTC.

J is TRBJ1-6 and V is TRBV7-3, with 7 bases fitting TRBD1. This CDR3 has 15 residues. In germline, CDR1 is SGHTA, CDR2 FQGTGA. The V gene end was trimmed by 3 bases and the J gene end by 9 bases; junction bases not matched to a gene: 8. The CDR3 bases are TGTGCCAGCAGCTTGGGACAGTCCGCAGGTTCACCCCTCCACTTT. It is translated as CASSLGQSAGSPLHF.

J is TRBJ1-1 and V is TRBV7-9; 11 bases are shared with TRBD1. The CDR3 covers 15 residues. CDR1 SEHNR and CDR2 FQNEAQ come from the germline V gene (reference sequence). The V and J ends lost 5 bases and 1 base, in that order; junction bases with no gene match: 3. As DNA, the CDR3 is TGTGCCAGCAGCCTGGGGACAGGGGGGAACACTGAAGCTTTCTTT. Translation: CASSLGTGGNTEAFF.

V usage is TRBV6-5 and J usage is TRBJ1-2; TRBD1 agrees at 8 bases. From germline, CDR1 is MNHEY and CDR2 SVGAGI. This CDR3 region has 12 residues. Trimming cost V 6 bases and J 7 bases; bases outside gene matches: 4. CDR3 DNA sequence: TGTGCCAGCAGCCACCAGGGGGCTGGCTACACCTTC. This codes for CASSHQGAGYTF.